This entry lists 3 T cell receptor beta chains sequenced from one sample in a study of cytomegalovirus exposure and HLA in healthy donors. Clones were sequenced by immunoSEQ multiplex PCR, and TCRdb holds only the in-frame ones, with some missing. Among about 130,000 clones listed, 95% to 97% were seen once. Specimen: PBMCs. Receptor source: a man younger than 35 in good health and CMV-seronegative.

The chain recombines TRBV4-1 with TRBJ2-7; 8 positions agree with TRBD1. CDR1 and CDR2 from the germline V gene are MGHRA and YSYEKL. With V trimmed by 3 bases and J by 0 bases, 7 bases remained unmatched. This CDR3 contains 16 residues. The CDR3 loop reads CASSHNPGQDSYEQYF. The CDR3 coding sequence is TGCGCCAGCAGCCACAATCCGGGACAGGACTCCTACGAGCAGTACTTC.

The gene calls are TRBV7-2 and TRBJ2-2, with D maybe TRBD1 (5 bases). Per germline, CDR1 SGHTA and CDR2 FQGNSA. CDR3 length: 15 amino acids. Trimming left V 0 bases short and J 4 bases short, with 9 bases between. The CDR3 DNA is TGTGCCAGCAGCTTAGCCGCGACAGTCACCGGGGAGCTGTTTTTT. Its protein is CASSLAATVTGELFF.

In its sample, this clone was seen once. This chain links TRBV9 with TRBJ1-2, with TRBD1 matching 8 bases. This CDR3 comprises 14 residues. Looked up from germline, CDR1 is SGDLS and CDR2 is YYNGEE. Losses at the gene ends were 2 bases for V and 4 bases for J; bases not matched to a gene: 4. The CDR3 nucleotides are TGTGCCAGCAGCGTGACAGGGGCAGGCTATGGCTACACCTTC. This encodes CASSVTGAGYGYTF. Full variable domain (missing parts from reference TRBV9 and TRBJ1-2): DSGVTQTPKHLITATGQRVTLRCSPRSGDLSVYWYQQSLDQGLQFLIQYYNGEERAKGNILERFSAQQFPDLHSELNLSSLELGDSALYFCASSVTGAGYGYTFGSGTRLTVV.